This T cell receptor (beta chain) was obtained from a study of T-cell reconstitution after alpha-beta-depleted transplantation in children. The study's findings and limits: Approximately two months post-transplant, alpha-beta T cells reportedly originated from several hundred expanded graft clones. By one year post-transplant, T-cell counts and diversity largely arose from T cells that were newly produced.

The junction had 6 bases not matched to a gene; V was cut back by 0 bases and J by 2 bases. Looked up from germline, CDR1 is LGHNA and CDR2 is YNFKEQ. This CDR3 comprises 16 residues. This clonotype was detected a few times. Its antigen is currently unknown. As it was prepared, the TCRbeta library received unique molecular identifiers. One entry per CDR3 protein, called by TCRdb with MiXCR from the PCR reads. The table includes about 420,000 distinct CDR3 sequences, roughly 17% detected once. This TCR was recovered from a boy younger than two who had a stem cell transplant for Wiskott-Aldrich syndrome, so the T cells may come from the graft donor. The rearrangement uses TRBV4-2 and TRBJ2-7; TRBD2 matches 8 bases. The sample in question was PBMCs, mostly from graft donor cells, obtained 360 days after TCRalphabeta/CD19-depleted stem cell transplant. The CDR3 DNA is TGTGCCAGCAGCCAAGAGATACGGGGGGGACCCTACGAGCAGTACTTC. Amino acid sequence: CASSQEIRGGPYEQYF.